The present T cell receptor beta chain was sequenced within a study of OX40 agonist ivuxolimab in advanced cancers. As for the study in general: Patients with prior anti-PD-1, anti-PD-L1 or anti-CTLA-4 therapy were eligible; approximately 40% had some. Partial response was recorded in three patients: one hepatocellular carcinoma and two cutaneous melanoma cases.

Using immunoSEQ multiplex PCR, the repertoire was profiled, and TCRdb retains in-frame clones only, with some absent. The table has about 66,000 clones, roughly three quarters seen once. Study observations and caveats: Among the lowest peripheral clonal expansion occurred in 0.1-3.0 mg/kg partial responders. Also showing low normalized T-cell clonal expansion were some of the nonresponders.

Notes on this clone: Its specificity is unknown.

The germline gives CDR1 MNHNS, CDR2 SASEGT. Trimming at V came to 4 bases and at J to 2 bases, leaving 4 bases not matched to a gene. This CDR3 has 14 amino acids. The chain recombines TRBV6-1 with TRBJ1-2, with TRBD1 matching 7 bases. The sequence derives from an adult with an advanced solid tumor such as melanoma, head and neck, liver or kidney cancer. The source material was CD4+ or CD8+ T cells sorted from blood, sampled in a trial of the OX40 agonist ivuxolimab. The CDR3 region is CASSGGGQNYGYTF. CDR3 sequence (DNA): TGTGCCAGCAGTGGAGGGGGACAGAACTATGGCTACACCTTC.